The rows below give T cell receptor beta chains drawn from one sample of a study of blood T cells in healthy people across ages. A single record per CDR3 protein comes from TCRdb applying MiXCR to the 5' RACE reads. Of more than 450,000 distinct CDR3 sequences in the sample, about a quarter were seen once. The same sample was also studied in work on T cells of mothers and their children.

The material sequenced was blood. Receptors were obtained from a boy under 10 years old in good health. Each CDR3 is given with its conserved first and last residue. The D gene is left open where the match is weak. Only some rows state a clone size, as once, few, many or a class for expanded clones.

v_gene: TRBV19
abundance: .
j_gene: TRBJ2-1
d_gene: .
len: 14
CDR3nt: TGTGCCAGTACTCTGACTATAGGGAGGCGTGAGCAGTTCTTC
CDR3aa: CASTLTIGRREQFF

v_gene: TRBV20-1
abundance: .
j_gene: TRBJ2-1
d_gene: TRBD2
len: 15
CDR3nt: TGCAGTGCTACTCAGGGACTAGCGGGAGTTTATGAGCAGTTCTTC
CDR3aa: CSATQGLAGVYEQFF

v_gene: TRBV10-3
abundance: .
j_gene: TRBJ2-1
d_gene: TRBD1
len: 15
CDR3nt: TGTGCCATCAGCGGAGGGACAGGGGGCTACAATGAGCAGTTCTTC
CDR3aa: CAISGGTGGYNEQFF

v_gene: TRBV20-1
abundance: .
j_gene: TRBJ1-2
d_gene: .
len: 14
CDR3nt: TGCAGTGCTAGAACGACCGACAGAAACTATGGCTACACCTTC
CDR3aa: CSARTTDRNYGYTF

v_gene: TRBV7-3
abundance: few
j_gene: TRBJ2-1
d_gene: TRBD2
len: 16
CDR3nt: TGTGCCAGCAGCTTATACGGGGGGAGCTCCTACAATGAGCAGTTCTTC
CDR3aa: CASSLYGGSSYNEQFF

v_gene: TRBV12-5
abundance: .
j_gene: TRBJ2-3
d_gene: TRBD1
len: 15
CDR3nt: TGTGCTAGTGGTCGACAGGGGGTCGCGGCAGATACGCAGTATTTT
CDR3aa: CASGRQGVAADTQYF

v_gene: TRBV6-4
abundance: .
j_gene: TRBJ2-3
d_gene: .
len: 13
CDR3nt: TGTGCCAGCAGTGTAGGAAACGCCTATACGCAGTATTTT
CDR3aa: CASSVGNAYTQYF

v_gene: TRBV7-9
abundance: .
j_gene: TRBJ2-7
d_gene: TRBD2
len: 17
CDR3nt: TGTGCCAGCAGCTTAGCTGCACTGCGCGGGAGCTCTTACGAGCAGTACTTC
CDR3aa: CASSLAALRGSSYEQYF

v_gene: TRBV6-1
abundance: .
j_gene: TRBJ2-7
d_gene: .
len: 12
CDR3nt: TGTGCCAGCAAGTCTCGCAGCTACGAGCAGTACTTC
CDR3aa: CASKSRSYEQYF

v_gene: TRBV6-2/TRBV6-3
abundance: few
j_gene: TRBJ2-7
d_gene: TRBD2
len: 14
CDR3nt: TGTGCCAGCAGTTGGACTAGCGGGATCTACGAGCAGTACTTC
CDR3aa: CASSWTSGIYEQYF

v_gene: TRBV30
abundance: .
j_gene: TRBJ2-5
d_gene: .
len: 13
CDR3nt: TGTGCCTGGAGTACGGGGAGAGTCCGGGGACAGTACTTC
CDR3aa: CAWSTGRVRGQYF

v_gene: TRBV28
abundance: .
j_gene: TRBJ2-7
d_gene: TRBD1
len: 18
CDR3nt: TGTGCCAGCAAACCCAAGGTAAAGAGGACAGGAAGTTCCTACGAGCAGTACTTC
CDR3aa: CASKPKVKRTGSSYEQYF

v_gene: TRBV6-5
abundance: .
j_gene: TRBJ2-5
d_gene: .
len: 13
CDR3nt: TGTGCCAGCAGACTCAGGGGCGGGGAGACCCAGTACTTC
CDR3aa: CASRLRGGETQYF

v_gene: TRBV29-1
abundance: .
j_gene: TRBJ2-1
d_gene: .
len: 12
CDR3nt: TGCAGCGTTGCCGGGGTTCGGAATACGCAGTTCTTC
CDR3aa: CSVAGVRNTQFF

v_gene: TRBV2
abundance: .
j_gene: TRBJ2-5
d_gene: .
len: 16
CDR3nt: TGTGCCAGCACCTCGGGGGTCCCCCGGGGCCAAGAGACCCAGTACTTC
CDR3aa: CASTSGVPRGQETQYF

v_gene: TRBV6-2/TRBV6-3
abundance: few
j_gene: TRBJ2-2
d_gene: .
len: 16
CDR3nt: TGTGCCAGCAGTTATTTGGGCAGGATGCCCACCGGGGAGCTGTTTTTT
CDR3aa: CASSYLGRMPTGELFF

v_gene: TRBV5-1
abundance: .
j_gene: TRBJ2-1
d_gene: .
len: 16
CDR3nt: TGCGCCAGCAGCTTGGCCGGGGGGCTCGCTAACAATGAGCAGTTCTTC
CDR3aa: CASSLAGGLANNEQFF

v_gene: TRBV10-3
abundance: .
j_gene: TRBJ2-1
d_gene: .
len: 13
CDR3nt: TGTGCCATCACGAGGGCCCGAACAATGGAGCAGTTCTTC
CDR3aa: CAITRARTMEQFF

v_gene: TRBV6-5
abundance: few
j_gene: TRBJ1-4
d_gene: TRBD1
len: 13
CDR3nt: TGTGCCAGCAGACGGACAGGGGAAGAAAAACTGTTTTTT
CDR3aa: CASRRTGEEKLFF

v_gene: TRBV10-3
abundance: few
j_gene: TRBJ2-5
d_gene: .
len: 11
CDR3nt: TGTGCCATCAGTGAGTCAGAGACCCAGTACTTC
CDR3aa: CAISESETQYF

v_gene: TRBV7-2
abundance: few
j_gene: TRBJ2-5
d_gene: .
len: 14
CDR3nt: TGTGCCAGCACCGCAGCTACCCCGCAAGAGACCCAGTACTTC
CDR3aa: CASTAATPQETQYF

v_gene: TRBV5-4
abundance: few
j_gene: TRBJ2-5
d_gene: .
len: 14
CDR3nt: TGTGCCAGCAGCCATCCCACCGGACAAGAGACCCAGTACTTC
CDR3aa: CASSHPTGQETQYF

v_gene: TRBV7-2
abundance: .
j_gene: TRBJ1-5
d_gene: .
len: 15
CDR3nt: TGTGCCAGCAGCTTAGGATTGGGGGCCGGTCAGCCCCAGCATTTT
CDR3aa: CASSLGLGAGQPQHF

v_gene: TRBV5-1
abundance: .
j_gene: TRBJ2-2
d_gene: TRBD2
len: 16
CDR3nt: TGCGCCAGCAGCTTGACTAGCGGGGGGGCCGACGGGGAGCTGTTTTTT
CDR3aa: CASSLTSGGADGELFF

v_gene: TRBV20-1
abundance: .
j_gene: TRBJ1-1
d_gene: .
len: 14
CDR3nt: TGCAGTGCTAGAGCAGGACAGCCATACACTGAAGCTTTCTTT
CDR3aa: CSARAGQPYTEAFF

v_gene: TRBV11-2
abundance: few
j_gene: TRBJ1-1
d_gene: .
len: 15
CDR3nt: TGTGCCAGCAGCTTACGGCACCGGGCCTCCGGGGAAGCTTTCTTT
CDR3aa: CASSLRHRASGEAFF

v_gene: TRBV9
abundance: many
j_gene: TRBJ2-7
d_gene: .
len: 15
CDR3nt: TGTGCCAGCAGCACCGGGAACCTCCTCCCCGGGGAGCAGTACTTC
CDR3aa: CASSTGNLLPGEQYF

v_gene: TRBV29-1
abundance: .
j_gene: TRBJ2-3
d_gene: .
len: 13
CDR3nt: TGCAGCGTTCGAAGCGGGAGCACAGATACGCAGTATTTT
CDR3aa: CSVRSGSTDTQYF

v_gene: TRBV12-3/TRBV12-4
abundance: .
j_gene: TRBJ2-5
d_gene: .
len: 15
CDR3nt: TGTGCCAGCAGTCAGTCCGGAGCGTACCAAGAGACCCAGTACTTC
CDR3aa: CASSQSGAYQETQYF

v_gene: TRBV7-9
abundance: few
j_gene: TRBJ2-1
d_gene: TRBD2
len: 14
CDR3nt: TGTGCCAGCAGTACCGGGGGGGCTGGCGATGAGCAGTTCTTC
CDR3aa: CASSTGGAGDEQFF

v_gene: TRBV7-2
abundance: few
j_gene: TRBJ2-3
d_gene: TRBD1
len: 14
CDR3nt: TGTGCCAGCAGCCAGGACAGGGTCACAGATACGCAGTATTTT
CDR3aa: CASSQDRVTDTQYF

v_gene: TRBV11-3
abundance: .
j_gene: TRBJ2-1
d_gene: .
len: 12
CDR3nt: TGTGCCAGCAGTCAGGACGGGAATGGGCAGTTCTTC
CDR3aa: CASSQDGNGQFF

v_gene: TRBV9
abundance: .
j_gene: TRBJ2-7
d_gene: TRBD2
len: 15
CDR3nt: TGTGCCAGCAGCAAACTAGCGGGAGGAGACTACGAGCAGTACTTC
CDR3aa: CASSKLAGGDYEQYF

v_gene: TRBV6-5
abundance: many
j_gene: TRBJ2-3
d_gene: .
len: 13
CDR3nt: TGTGCCAGCAGTTACAGGGGCACAGATACGCAGTATTTT
CDR3aa: CASSYRGTDTQYF

v_gene: TRBV18
abundance: many
j_gene: TRBJ2-1
d_gene: .
len: 17
CDR3nt: TGTGCCAGCTCACCACCGGGGCGGTACAGCTCCTACAATGAGCAGTTCTTC
CDR3aa: CASSPPGRYSSYNEQFF

v_gene: TRBV4-3
abundance: few
j_gene: TRBJ1-1
d_gene: .
len: 14
CDR3nt: TGCGCCAGCAGCCAAGCCGGAGAGAACACTGAAGCTTTCTTT
CDR3aa: CASSQAGENTEAFF

v_gene: TRBV5-1
abundance: few
j_gene: TRBJ2-1
d_gene: TRBD2
len: 15
CDR3nt: TGCGCCAGCAGCTTAGCGACGGGACTAGCACATGAGCAGTTCTTC
CDR3aa: CASSLATGLAHEQFF

v_gene: TRBV6-2/TRBV6-3
abundance: few
j_gene: TRBJ2-2
d_gene: .
len: 17
CDR3nt: TGTGCCAGCAGTTACTCGGTCCGCGGGACAAACACCGGGGAGCTGTTTTTT
CDR3aa: CASSYSVRGTNTGELFF

v_gene: TRBV12-3/TRBV12-4
abundance: few
j_gene: TRBJ2-1
d_gene: .
len: 15
CDR3nt: TGTGCCAGCAGCCGGGACTCAAGCTCCTACAATGAGCAGTTCTTC
CDR3aa: CASSRDSSSYNEQFF

v_gene: TRBV20-1
abundance: .
j_gene: TRBJ2-3
d_gene: TRBD2
len: 16
CDR3nt: TGCAGTGCTAGCGCCACACTAGCGGAAAGCACAGATACGCAGTATTTT
CDR3aa: CSASATLAESTDTQYF

v_gene: TRBV4-1
abundance: few
j_gene: TRBJ1-2
d_gene: .
len: 14
CDR3nt: TGCGCCAGCAGCCCTGGGCCACCTGGCTATGGCTACACCTTC
CDR3aa: CASSPGPPGYGYTF

v_gene: TRBV19
abundance: .
j_gene: TRBJ1-2
d_gene: TRBD1
len: 17
CDR3nt: TGTGCCAGTACCCGATCAGGACTGCCGGGACAGGTTTTTGGCTACACCTTC
CDR3aa: CASTRSGLPGQVFGYTF

v_gene: TRBV30
abundance: .
j_gene: TRBJ2-1
d_gene: .
len: 13
CDR3nt: TGTGCCTGGGACCGAGCGCCGTACAATGAGCAGTTCTTC
CDR3aa: CAWDRAPYNEQFF

v_gene: TRBV15
abundance: .
j_gene: TRBJ2-5
d_gene: TRBD1
len: 15
CDR3nt: TGTGCCACCAGCAGAGACGACAGGGGGCGAGAGACCCAGTACTTC
CDR3aa: CATSRDDRGRETQYF

v_gene: TRBV24-1
abundance: .
j_gene: TRBJ2-3
d_gene: .
len: 16
CDR3nt: TGTGCCACCGGGGGCCAGACAGGAACCTACACAGATACGCAGTATTTT
CDR3aa: CATGGQTGTYTDTQYF

v_gene: TRBV29-1
abundance: many
j_gene: TRBJ2-5
d_gene: TRBD1
len: 14
CDR3nt: TGCAGCGTTGAAGAAGACAGGGTGAAAGAGACCCAGTACTTC
CDR3aa: CSVEEDRVKETQYF

v_gene: TRBV4-3
abundance: few
j_gene: TRBJ2-5
d_gene: .
len: 15
CDR3nt: TGCGCCAGCAGCCAAGAGGCGTCTGCAGGGGAGACCCAGTACTTC
CDR3aa: CASSQEASAGETQYF

v_gene: TRBV3-1
abundance: few
j_gene: TRBJ1-4
d_gene: TRBD1
len: 15
CDR3nt: TGTGCCAGCAGCCCCAGGGGAGGGGGCTTTGAAAAACTGTTTTTT
CDR3aa: CASSPRGGGFEKLFF